A selection of T cell receptor beta chains follows, all from one sample in a study of Ad26.COV2.S vaccination and SARS-CoV-2 variants. Here immunoSEQ multiplex PCR was the method, and the copy in TCRdb shows in-frame clones only, minus some. The profile shows about 350,000 clones, 86% of them singletons. Sequencing was performed on peripheral blood, taken in a trial of Ad26.COV2.S vaccine versus placebo. These receptors all stem from a person aged 18-60 years who received the Ad26.COV2.S COVID-19 vaccine or a placebo. The CDR3 runs from the conserved cysteine through the conserved F or W. Each record gives: CDR3 length, clone size, D gene, V gene, J gene, CDR3 protein, CDR3 DNA. The D gene is left open where the match is weak. Not all rows give a size; the values are once, few, many and, for expanded clones, a class.

>13|-|-|TRBV10-3|TRBJ2-7
CAISGGETYEQYF
TGTGCCATCAGTGGGGGAGAAACCTACGAGCAGTACTTC
>13|-|-|TRBV6-2/TRBV6-3|TRBJ1-5
CASSYLGGQPQHF
TGTGCCAGCAGTTACTTAGGGGGGCAGCCCCAGCATTTT
>13|-|TRBD1|TRBV6-5|TRBJ1-2
CASRTDRGGGYTF
TGTGCCAGCAGGACCGACAGGGGTGGAGGCTACACCTTC
>11|-|-|TRBV5-1|TRBJ2-1
CASSFGEEQFF
TGCGCCAGCAGCTTCGGGGAGGAGCAGTTCTTC
>18|-|TRBD1|TRBV4-2|TRBJ1-6
CASSHPPGQGINNSPLHF
TGTGCCAGCAGCCACCCCCCGGGACAGGGAATCAATAATTCACCCCTCCACTTT
>15|-|-|TRBV18|TRBJ1-4
CASSPRQLANEKLFF
TGTGCCAGCTCACCACGACAGTTAGCTAATGAAAAACTGTTTTTT
>15|-|-|TRBV28|TRBJ1-2
CARFTGRTLNDGYTF
TGTGCCAGATTTACAGGGAGGACTCTCAATGATGGCTACACCTTC
>15|-|-|TRBV24-1|TRBJ2-3
CATSDLRDSTDTQYF
TGTGCCACCAGTGATTTGCGAGACAGCACAGATACGCAGTATTTT
>15|-|TRBD1|TRBV7-2|TRBJ1-1
CASSFGTGLNTEAFF
TGTGCCAGCAGCTTCGGGACAGGGCTGAACACTGAAGCTTTCTTT
>13|once|-|TRBV30|TRBJ2-1
CAWSRQGNNEQFF
TGTGCCTGGAGTAGGCAGGGGAACAATGAGCAGTTCTTC
>14|-|TRBD1|TRBV7-9|TRBJ2-5
CASSLAGQQETQYF
TGTGCCAGCAGCTTAGCGGGACAGCAAGAGACCCAGTACTTC
>13|-|TRBD2|TRBV29-1|TRBJ2-1
CSTTGEGGNEQFF
TGCAGCACCACGGGGGAGGGTGGCAATGAGCAGTTCTTC
>14|-|-|TRBV4-3|TRBJ1-2
CASSQGFRSNGYTF
TGCGCCAGCAGCCAAGGATTTCGCTCTAATGGCTACACCTTC
>13|-|-|TRBV27|TRBJ1-6
CASSLSENSPLHF
TGTGCCAGCAGTCTTAGCGAAAATTCACCCCTCCACTTT
>12|-|-|TRBV28|TRBJ2-7
CASSAPPYEQYF
TGTGCCAGCAGTGCCCCACCCTACGAGCAGTACTTC
>14|-|TRBD1|TRBV2|TRBJ2-3
CASRIQGVTDTQYF
TGTGCCAGCAGGATTCAGGGGGTGACAGATACGCAGTATTTT